The 23 T cell receptor beta chains presented below share a single source sample, sequenced in a study of T cell responses to AZD1222 COVID-19 vaccine. Method: immunoSEQ multiplex PCR; TCRdb's copy keeps in-frame clones and lacks some. The data show about 98,000 clones, around 90% seen once. Material: peripheral blood, obtained on day 0 of MenACWY control vaccination. These receptors came from an adult in good health.

The J gene is TRBJ2-7, the V gene TRBV19; D is uncertain. Looked up from germline, CDR1 is LNHDA and CDR2 is SQIVND (reference sequence). This CDR3 contains 14 residues. Trimming left V 1 base short and J 2 bases short, with 9 bases between. CDR3: CASSIGGDPYEQYF. CDR3 nucleotide sequence: TGTGCCAGTAGTATAGGTGGGGATCCCTACGAGCAGTACTTC.

The chain has TRBV7-8 and TRBJ2-3; unclear D gene. V lost 4 bases and J 0 bases, leaving 11 bases between the germline ends. The CDR3 runs to 15 residues. Germline lookup yields CDR1 SGHVS and CDR2 FQNEAQ. This CDR3 reads CASSSESTSTDTQYF. CDR3 DNA sequence: TGTGCCAGCAGCTCAGAATCCACTAGCACAGATACGCAGTATTTT.

The chain combines TRBV7-3 with TRBJ1-1; unclear D gene. CDR3 length: 14 amino acids. Germline CDR1 and CDR2: SGHTA and FQGTGA. Trimming removed 2 bases at V and 0 bases at J, with 7 bases between. The CDR3 sequence is CASSLDRVNTEAFF. The CDR3 DNA sequence: TGTGCCAGCAGCTTAGATCGGGTGAACACTGAAGCTTTCTTT.

The gene calls are TRBV28 and TRBJ2-2; D call uncertain. The V gene's germline CDR1 is MDHEN and CDR2 SYDVKM. The CDR3 runs 14 residues. The V and J ends lost 6 bases and 0 bases respectively, with 8 bases between them. The DNA of the CDR3 is TGTGCCAGCAGCCGAGGATCGAACACCGGGGAGCTGTTTTTT. It codes for CASSRGSNTGELFF. Combining the CDR3 with reference TRBV28 and TRBJ2-2 gives the whole variable domain DVKVTQSSRYLVKRTGEKVFLECVQDMDHENMFWYRQDPGLGLRLIYFSYDVKMKEKGDIPEGYSVSREKKERFSLILESASTNQTSMYLCASSRGSNTGELFFGEGSRLTVL.

The chain joins TRBV11-2 to TRBJ1-4; 8 positions agree with TRBD1. CDR1 SGHAT and CDR2 FQNNGV come from the germline V gene. The ends lost 1 base at V and 3 bases at J; junction bases unmatched: 4. This CDR3 has 16 residues. The CDR3 here is CASSLVGDRPNEKLFF. In DNA form, the CDR3 reads TGTGCCAGCAGCTTAGTAGGGGACAGGCCTAATGAAAAACTGTTTTTT. Full variable domain (remainder filled in from reference TRBV11-2 and TRBJ1-4): EAGVAQSPRYKIIEKRQSVAFWCNPISGHATLYWYQQILGQGPKLLIQFQNNGVVDDSQLPKDRFSAERLKGVDSTLKIQPAKLEDSAVYLCASSLVGDRPNEKLFFGSGTQLSVL.

V gene TRBV6-4 combines with J gene TRBJ1-2; 9 bases map to TRBD1. This CDR3 has 15 amino acids. V shed 2 bases, J shed 8 bases, and the junction held 9 bases outside the gene matches. Germline loops: CDR1 MRHNA, CDR2 SNTAGT. CDR3 nucleotides: TGTGCCAGCAGTGACCCGTCCCGGGACAGGGACGGCTACACCTTC. Residues: CASSDPSRDRDGYTF.

The chain links TRBV19 to TRBJ1-3; weak D call: TRBD1 (5 bases). The CDR3 covers 16 residues. Per the germline V gene, CDR1 is LNHDA and CDR2 is SQIVND (reference sequence). The ends were cut back, 8 bases at V and 1 base at J, with 18 bases in the middle. CDR3 DNA: TGTGCCAGTTCGTCATTGGGACGTAAGTCTGGAAACACCATATATTTT. Residues: CASSSLGRKSGNTIYF.

The V gene is TRBV10-3, the J gene TRBJ2-1; TRBD1 agrees at 7 bases. Trimming removed 6 bases from V and 10 bases from J; junction bases left unmatched: 15. The CDR3 spans 15 residues. Germline V gene data show CDR1 as ENHRY and CDR2 as SYGVKD. The CDR3 region is CAISTPGQRSKEQFF. The CDR3 coding sequence is TGTGCCATCAGCACTCCGGGACAGCGGTCCAAAGAGCAGTTCTTC.

V is TRBV4-2 and J is TRBJ1-1, with a weak D call TRBD1 (5 bases). The V and J ends lost 0 bases and 5 bases respectively, with 16 bases between them. This CDR3 has 16 residues. The germline gives CDR1 LGHNA, CDR2 YNFKEQ. The CDR3 region has the DNA TGTGCCAGCAGCCAAGACAGCTCCCGGGGCGGAACTGAAGCTTTCTTT. Its translation is CASSQDSSRGGTEAFF.

The chain carries TRBV11-2 and TRBJ1-2; possibly TRBD1 for D (5 bases). Germline CDR1 SGHAT, CDR2 FQNNGV. The CDR3 extends over 13 amino acids. The V gene lost 6 bases and the J gene lost 4 bases, with 12 bases spanning the gap. DNA for the CDR3: TGTGCCAGCAGTCTACAGGTTTCCTATGGCTACACCTTC. It translates to CASSLQVSYGYTF. Looking up the rest from reference TRBV11-2 and TRBJ1-2 gives the full variable domain: EAGVAQSPRYKIIEKRQSVAFWCNPISGHATLYWYQQILGQGPKLLIQFQNNGVVDDSQLPKDRFSAERLKGVDSTLKIQPAKLEDSAVYLCASSLQVSYGYTFGSGTRLTVV.

This chain uses TRBV6-5 with TRBJ1-4; possible D gene TRBD1, 5 bases. The CDR3 extends over 13 amino acids. Trimming removed 0 bases at V and 13 bases at J, with 12 bases between. CDR1 is MNHEY, CDR2 SVGAGI, per germline. In DNA form, the CDR3 reads TGTGCCAGCAGTTACTCTGAAGGGGATAGACTGTTTTTT. It is translated as CASSYSEGDRLFF.

The sample holds one count of this clone. This chain's CDR3 is CASSLWTGEGNTIYF. For the CDR3, the DNA is TGTGCCAGCAGCCTCTGGACAGGGGAGGGAAACACCATATATTTT. V is TRBV7-2 and J is TRBJ1-3, with TRBD1 matching 9 bases. The CDR3 spans 15 residues. The germline gives CDR1 SGHTA, CDR2 FQGNSA. Trimming cost V 5 bases and J 4 bases; bases outside gene matches: 6.

The V and J genes are TRBV19 and TRBJ2-7; 11 bases match TRBD1. Germline assignment: CDR1 LNHDA and CDR2 SQIVND (reference sequence). This CDR3 region has 16 residues. Trimming cost V 3 bases and J 0 bases; bases outside gene matches: 4. CDR3 in amino acids: CASSMGQGVGSYEQYF. In nucleotides, the CDR3 is TGTGCCAGTAGTATGGGACAGGGGGTCGGCTCCTACGAGCAGTACTTC.

The J gene is TRBJ1-1, the V gene TRBV3-1 (or the pseudogene TRBV3-2); TRBD1 matches 7 bases. The CDR3 runs to 15 residues. The germline V gene has CDR1 LGHDT and CDR2 YNNKEL (reference sequence). With V trimmed by 6 bases and J by 1 base, 8 bases remained unmatched. CDR3 amino acids: CASSRNRGKNTEAFF. Written as DNA, the CDR3 is TGTGCCAGCAGTCGGAACAGGGGCAAGAACACTGAAGCTTTCTTT.

This clone was found a few times. Additional DNA sequences in this sample encode the identical CDR3. The chain has TRBV11-2 and TRBJ2-7, with D perhaps being TRBD1 or TRBD2 (6 bases each). V gave up 2 bases and J gave up 5 bases, with 13 bases separating them. Germline V CDR1 and CDR2: SGHAT, FQNNGV. The CDR3 contains 14 residues. The CDR3 sequence: CASSLWGAGNEQYF. In nucleotides, the CDR3 is TGTGCCAGCAGCTTATGGGGGGCGGGAAACGAGCAGTACTTC.

This sequence joins TRBV19 and TRBJ2-3; D gene ambiguous. There are 13 residues in the CDR3. Germline V gives CDR1 LNHDA, CDR2 SQIVND (reference sequence). Between the trimmed V and J ends, which lost 7 bases and 3 bases, there was a span of 11 bases. The CDR3 DNA follows: TGTGCCAGTACCCTCCCGCCGACAGATACGCAGTATTTT. It specifies CASTLPPTDTQYF. Full variable domain (rest looked up from reference TRBV19 and TRBJ2-3): DGGITQSPKYLFRKEGQNVTLSCEQNLNHDAMYWYRQDPGQGLRLIYYSQIVNDFQKGDIAEGYSVSREKKESFPLTVTSAQKNPTAFYLCASTLPPTDTQYFGPGTRLTVL.

The chain carries TRBV5-6 and TRBJ1-1; a weak D match, TRBD1 (5 bases). The CDR3 has 15 residues. Trimming left V 0 bases short and J 2 bases short, with 11 bases between. The germline gives CDR1 SGHDT, CDR2 YYEEEE. The CDR3 DNA is TGTGCCAGCAGCTTGGGGGCAGGGCTTAACACTGAAGCTTTCTTT. It encodes CASSLGAGLNTEAFF.

The chain uses TRBV4-3 and TRBJ1-2, with 9 bases fitting TRBD1. Germline trimming cut 3 bases from V and 5 bases from J; bases unmatched to any gene: 4. CDR3 size: 14 residues. Germline V lookup: CDR1 LGHNA, CDR2 YSLEER. The CDR3 region is CASSQNGQGYGYTF. DNA of the CDR3: TGCGCCAGCAGCCAGAACGGACAGGGGTATGGCTACACCTTC.

This chain links TRBV28 with TRBJ1-5, with D uncertain. The CDR3 spans 13 residues. With 6 bases removed from V and 4 bases from J, the gap between germline ends came to 10 bases. CDR1 is MDHEN and CDR2 is SYDVKM in the germline V gene. The CDR3 here is CASRGWQNQPQHF. Written as DNA, the CDR3 is TGTGCCAGCAGGGGGTGGCAAAATCAGCCCCAGCATTTT.

This clone has only a few counts. CDR3: CASSLEAGGWETQYF. In DNA form, the CDR3 reads TGTGCCAGCAGCTTAGAAGCGGGGGGCTGGGAGACCCAGTACTTC. This sequence joins TRBV7-9 and TRBJ2-5, with TRBD2 identical over 9 bases. The CDR3 covers 15 residues. The germline gives CDR1 SEHNR, CDR2 FQNEAQ (reference sequence). J was trimmed by 5 bases and V by 1 base; bases with no gene match: 5.

By share, this clone ranks as medium-sized (0.01 to 0.1%). The chain joins TRBV27 to TRBJ2-7; 7 nucleotides align to TRBD1. With V trimmed by 11 bases and J by 0 bases, 10 bases remained unmatched. CDR3 size: 14 residues. Per the germline V gene, CDR1 is MNHEY and CDR2 is SMNVEV (reference sequence). For the CDR3, the DNA is TGTGCCGCCTCCCAGGGGGAATTCTCCTACGAGCAGTACTTC. It is translated as CAASQGEFSYEQYF.

J is TRBJ1-1 and V is TRBV10-3, with no clear D. CDR1 is ENHRY, CDR2 SYGVKD, per germline. This CDR3 comprises 14 residues. V was clipped by 2 bases and J by 0 bases, with 7 bases between them. The CDR3 is CAISEERLNTEAFF. CDR3 DNA: TGTGCCATCAGTGAGGAGAGATTGAACACTGAAGCTTTCTTT.

The chain has TRBV3-1 (or the pseudogene TRBV3-2) and TRBJ1-1; D gene uncertain. The CDR3 sequence is 13 residues long. V was shortened by 1 base and J by 1 base, with 4 bases between the two germline ends. The V gene's germline CDR1 is LGHDT and CDR2 YNNKEL (reference sequence). This CDR3 reads CASSQGENTEAFF. CDR3 DNA: TGTGCCAGCAGCCAAGGGGAGAACACTGAAGCTTTCTTT.